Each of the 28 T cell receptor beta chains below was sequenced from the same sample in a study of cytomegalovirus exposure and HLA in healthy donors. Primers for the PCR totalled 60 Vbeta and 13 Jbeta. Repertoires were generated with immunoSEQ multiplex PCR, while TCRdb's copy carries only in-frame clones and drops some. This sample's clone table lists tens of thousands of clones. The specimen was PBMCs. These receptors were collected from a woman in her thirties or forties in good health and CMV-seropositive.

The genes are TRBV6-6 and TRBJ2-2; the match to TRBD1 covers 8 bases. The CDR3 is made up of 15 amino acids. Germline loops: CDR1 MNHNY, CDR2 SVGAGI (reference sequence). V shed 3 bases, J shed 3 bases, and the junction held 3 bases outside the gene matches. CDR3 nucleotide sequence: TGTGCCAGCAGTTATGGACAGGGAGACACCGGGGAGCTGTTTTTT. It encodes CASSYGQGDTGELFF.

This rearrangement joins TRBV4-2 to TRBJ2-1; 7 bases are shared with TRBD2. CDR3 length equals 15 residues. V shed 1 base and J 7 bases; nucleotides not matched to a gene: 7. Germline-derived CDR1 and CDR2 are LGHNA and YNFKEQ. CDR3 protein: CASSQGGGSENEQFF. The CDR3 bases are TGTGCCAGCAGCCAAGGAGGCGGGAGTGAGAATGAGCAGTTCTTC.

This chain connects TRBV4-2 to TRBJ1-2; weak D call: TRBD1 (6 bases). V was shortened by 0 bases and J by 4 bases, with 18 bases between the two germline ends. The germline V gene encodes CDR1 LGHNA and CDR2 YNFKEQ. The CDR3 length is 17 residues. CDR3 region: CASSQDPLAGQLYGYTF. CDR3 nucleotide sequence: TGTGCCAGCAGCCAAGATCCCTTAGCTGGACAGCTCTATGGCTACACCTTC.

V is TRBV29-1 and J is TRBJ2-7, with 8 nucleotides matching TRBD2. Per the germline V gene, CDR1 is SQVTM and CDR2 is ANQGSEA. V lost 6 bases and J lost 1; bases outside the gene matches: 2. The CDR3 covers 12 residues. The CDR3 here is CSVLAGSYEQYF. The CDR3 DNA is TGCAGCGTCCTAGCGGGTTCCTACGAGCAGTACTTC.

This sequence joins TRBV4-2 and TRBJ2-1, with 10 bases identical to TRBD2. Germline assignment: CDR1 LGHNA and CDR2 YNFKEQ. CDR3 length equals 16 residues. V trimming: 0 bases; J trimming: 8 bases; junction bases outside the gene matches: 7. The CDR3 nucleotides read TGTGCCAGCAGCCAAGAATCACTAGCGGGAAGGGATGAGCAGTTCTTC. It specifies CASSQESLAGRDEQFF.

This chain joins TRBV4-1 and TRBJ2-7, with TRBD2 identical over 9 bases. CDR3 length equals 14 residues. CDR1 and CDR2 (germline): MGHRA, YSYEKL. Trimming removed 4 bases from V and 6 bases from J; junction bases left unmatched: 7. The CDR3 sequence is CASSRGTSSGEQYF. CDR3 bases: TGCGCCAGCAGCCGAGGGACTAGCAGTGGCGAGCAGTACTTC.

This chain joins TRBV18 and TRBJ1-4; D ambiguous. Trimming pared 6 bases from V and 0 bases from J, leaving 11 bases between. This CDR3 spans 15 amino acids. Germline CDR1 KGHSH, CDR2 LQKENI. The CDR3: CASSVDMATNEKLFF. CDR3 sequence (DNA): TGTGCCAGCTCCGTAGACATGGCAACTAATGAAAAACTGTTTTTT.

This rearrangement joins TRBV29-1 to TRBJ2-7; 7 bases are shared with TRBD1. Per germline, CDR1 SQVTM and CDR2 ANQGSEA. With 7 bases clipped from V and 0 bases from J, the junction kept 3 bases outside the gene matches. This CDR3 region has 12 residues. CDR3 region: CSGQGDSYEQYF. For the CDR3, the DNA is TGCAGCGGACAGGGAGACTCCTACGAGCAGTACTTC.

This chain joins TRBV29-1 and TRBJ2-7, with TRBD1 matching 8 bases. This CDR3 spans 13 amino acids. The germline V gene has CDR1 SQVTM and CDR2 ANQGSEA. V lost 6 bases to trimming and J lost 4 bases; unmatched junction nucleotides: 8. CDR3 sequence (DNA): TGCAGCGTCCGGACAGGGTCGGGTTACGAGCAGTACTTC. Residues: CSVRTGSGYEQYF.

Written as DNA, the CDR3 is TGTGCCAGCAGCACAGGACTAGCGGGAGCGCAGTTCTTC. Its translation: CASSTGLAGAQFF. The chain joins TRBV9 to TRBJ2-1; 13 bases map to TRBD2. Trimming at V came to 4 bases and at J to 12 bases, leaving 4 bases not matched to a gene. The CDR3 consists of 13 residues. Per the germline V gene, CDR1 is SGDLS and CDR2 is YYNGEE.

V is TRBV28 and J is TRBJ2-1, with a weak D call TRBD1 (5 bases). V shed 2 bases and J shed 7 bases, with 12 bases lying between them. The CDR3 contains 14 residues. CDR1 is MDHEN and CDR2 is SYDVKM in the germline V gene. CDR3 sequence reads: CASSLPGMGNEQFF. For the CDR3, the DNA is TGTGCCAGCAGTTTACCAGGGATGGGAAATGAGCAGTTCTTC.

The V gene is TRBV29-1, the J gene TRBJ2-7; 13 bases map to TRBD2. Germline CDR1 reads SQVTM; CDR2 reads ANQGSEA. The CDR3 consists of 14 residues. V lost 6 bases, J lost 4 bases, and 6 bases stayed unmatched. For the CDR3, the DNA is TGCAGCGTACTGGGACTAGCGGGGAAATACGAGCAGTACTTC. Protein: CSVLGLAGKYEQYF.

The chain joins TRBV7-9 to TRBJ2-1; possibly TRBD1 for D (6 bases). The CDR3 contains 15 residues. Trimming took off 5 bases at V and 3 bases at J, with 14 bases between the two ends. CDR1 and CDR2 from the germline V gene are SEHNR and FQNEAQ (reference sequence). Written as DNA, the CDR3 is TGTGCCAGCAGCGTCCAGGGGACCAACTACAATGAGCAGTTCTTC. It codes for CASSVQGTNYNEQFF. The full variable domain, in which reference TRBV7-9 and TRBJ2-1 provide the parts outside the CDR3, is DTGVSQNPRHKITKRGQNVTFRCDPISEHNRLYWYRQTLGQGPEFLTYFQNEAQLEKSRLLSDRFSAERPKGSFSTLEIQRTEQGDSAMYLCASSVQGTNYNEQFFGPGTRLTVL.

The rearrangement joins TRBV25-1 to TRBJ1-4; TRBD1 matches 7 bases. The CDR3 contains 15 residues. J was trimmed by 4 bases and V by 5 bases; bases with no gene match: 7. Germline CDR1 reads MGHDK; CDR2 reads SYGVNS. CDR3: CASSPQTGDNEKLFF. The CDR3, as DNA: TGTGCCAGCAGTCCGCAAACAGGGGATAATGAAAAACTGTTTTTT.

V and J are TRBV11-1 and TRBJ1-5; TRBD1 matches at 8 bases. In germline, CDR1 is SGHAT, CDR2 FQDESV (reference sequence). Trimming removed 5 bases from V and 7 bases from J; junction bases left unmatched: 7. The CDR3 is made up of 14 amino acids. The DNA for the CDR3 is TGTGCCAGCAGCCCGACAGGGGCAGGACAGCCCCAGCATTTT. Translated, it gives CASSPTGAGQPQHF.

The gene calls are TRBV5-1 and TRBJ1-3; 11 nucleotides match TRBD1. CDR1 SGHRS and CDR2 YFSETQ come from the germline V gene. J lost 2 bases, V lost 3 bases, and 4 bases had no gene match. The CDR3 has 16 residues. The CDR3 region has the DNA TGCGCCAGCAGCTCGCAGGGACAGGGGGCTGGAAACACCATATATTTT. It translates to CASSSQGQGAGNTIYF.

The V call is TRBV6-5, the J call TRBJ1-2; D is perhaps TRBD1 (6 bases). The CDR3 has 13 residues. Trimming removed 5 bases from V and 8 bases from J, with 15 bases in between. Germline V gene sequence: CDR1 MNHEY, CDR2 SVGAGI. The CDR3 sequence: CASSPTGYGGYTF. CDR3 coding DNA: TGTGCCAGCAGTCCCACAGGGTATGGGGGCTACACCTTC.

The CDR3 loop is CASSLRQKGDTGELFF. CDR3 in DNA: TGTGCCAGCAGCTTACGCCAGAAAGGGGACACCGGGGAGCTGTTTTTT. The chain uses TRBV7-9 and TRBJ2-2; D perhaps matches TRBD1 (5 bases). The CDR3 runs 16 residues. V lost 2 bases and J 3 bases, leaving 13 bases between the germline ends. Germline CDR1 is SEHNR and CDR2 is FQNEAQ (reference sequence). Looking up the rest from reference TRBV7-9 and TRBJ2-2 gives the full variable domain: DTGVSQNPRHKITKRGQNVTFRCDPISEHNRLYWYRQTLGQGPEFLTYFQNEAQLEKSRLLSDRFSAERPKGSFSTLEIQRTEQGDSAMYLCASSLRQKGDTGELFFGEGSRLTVL.

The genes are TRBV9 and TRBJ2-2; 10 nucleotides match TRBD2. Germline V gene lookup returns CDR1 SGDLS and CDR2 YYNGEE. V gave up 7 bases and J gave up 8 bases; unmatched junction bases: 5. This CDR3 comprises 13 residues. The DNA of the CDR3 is TGTGCCAGCTCCCCGGGACTAGCGGGGGAGCTGTTTTTT. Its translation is CASSPGLAGELFF.

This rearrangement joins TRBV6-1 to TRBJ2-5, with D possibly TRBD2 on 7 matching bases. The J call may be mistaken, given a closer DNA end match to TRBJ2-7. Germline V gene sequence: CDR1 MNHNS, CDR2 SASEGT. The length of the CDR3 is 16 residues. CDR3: CASSGFGGGPSYEQYF. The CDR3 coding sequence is TGTGCCAGCAGTGGGTTTGGGGGGGGCCCTTCCTACGAGCAGTACTTC.

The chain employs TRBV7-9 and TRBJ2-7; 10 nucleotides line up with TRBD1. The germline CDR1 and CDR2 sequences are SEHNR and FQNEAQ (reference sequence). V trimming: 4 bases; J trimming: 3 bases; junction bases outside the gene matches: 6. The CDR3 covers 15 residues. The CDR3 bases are TGTGCCAGCAGCTCGGGACAGGGGAAGCACTACGAGCAGTACTTC. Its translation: CASSSGQGKHYEQYF.

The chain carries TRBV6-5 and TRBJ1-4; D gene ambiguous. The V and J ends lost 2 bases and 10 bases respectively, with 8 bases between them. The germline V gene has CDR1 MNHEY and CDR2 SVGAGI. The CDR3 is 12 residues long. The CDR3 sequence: CASSYREGKLFF. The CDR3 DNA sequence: TGTGCCAGCAGTTACAGGGAGGGAAAACTGTTTTTT.

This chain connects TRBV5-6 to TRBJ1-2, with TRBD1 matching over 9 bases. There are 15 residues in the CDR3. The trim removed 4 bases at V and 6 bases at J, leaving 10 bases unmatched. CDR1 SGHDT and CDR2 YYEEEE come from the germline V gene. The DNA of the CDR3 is TGTGCCAGCAGCCCAACCGGACAGGGGCGGAATGGCTACACCTTC. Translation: CASSPTGQGRNGYTF.

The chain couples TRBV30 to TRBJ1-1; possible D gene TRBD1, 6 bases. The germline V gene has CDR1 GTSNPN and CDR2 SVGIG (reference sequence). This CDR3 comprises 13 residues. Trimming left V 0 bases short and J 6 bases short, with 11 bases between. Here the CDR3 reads CAWSVKGDPEAFF. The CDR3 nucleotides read TGTGCCTGGAGTGTTAAGGGGGACCCTGAAGCTTTCTTT.

The DNA of the CDR3 is TGTGCCACCAGCAGAGATCCCCTCACGACAGCTGGAAACACCATATATTTT. Its translation: CATSRDPLTTAGNTIYF. The chain recombines TRBV15 with TRBJ1-3; tentatively, D is TRBD1 (5 bases). Germline V lookup: CDR1 LNHNV, CDR2 YYDKDF (reference sequence). This CDR3 comprises 17 residues. Trimming stripped 0 bases from V and 2 bases from J, with 14 bases between.

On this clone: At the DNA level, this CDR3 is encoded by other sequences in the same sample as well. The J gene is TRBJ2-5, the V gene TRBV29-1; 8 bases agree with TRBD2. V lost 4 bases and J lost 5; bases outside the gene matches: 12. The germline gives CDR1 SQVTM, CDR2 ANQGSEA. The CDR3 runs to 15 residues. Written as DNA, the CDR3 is TGCAGCGTTGCGGGAGGGCCAGGGAATGACGAGACCCAGTACTTC. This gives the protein CSVAGGPGNDETQYF.

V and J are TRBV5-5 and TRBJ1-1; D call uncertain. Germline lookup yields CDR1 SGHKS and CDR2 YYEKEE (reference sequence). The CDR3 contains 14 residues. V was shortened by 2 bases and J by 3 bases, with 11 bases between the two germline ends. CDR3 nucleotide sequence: TGTGCCAGCAGCTTAACTCTTTCGTACACTGAAGCTTTCTTT. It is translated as CASSLTLSYTEAFF.

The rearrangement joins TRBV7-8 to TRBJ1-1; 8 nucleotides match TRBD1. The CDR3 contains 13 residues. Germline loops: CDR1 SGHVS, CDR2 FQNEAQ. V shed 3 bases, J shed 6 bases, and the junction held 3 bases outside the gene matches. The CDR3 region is CASSLDREAEAFF. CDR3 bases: TGTGCCAGCAGCTTGGACAGGGAGGCTGAAGCTTTCTTT.